Below are 21 T cell receptor beta chains sequenced from a single sample in a study of TIL therapy for anti-PD-1-resistant metastatic lung cancer. This was the immunoSEQ v3 assay. Some clones are missing from TCRdb's copy, which holds only in-frame ones; the method was immunoSEQ multiplex PCR. This sample carries under 65,000 clones, 75% to 85% of them seen once, and the ten largest clones take 2.5% to 3.5%. Time point in this sample: pre-treatment sample, taken before nivolumab and TIL therapy. Here the sequenced sample was blood, taken at baseline. The receptor source for this set is a person aged 25 to 80 with non-small cell lung cancer.

A single count supports this clone. Distinct nucleotide sequences in the sample also encode this CDR3. The chain employs TRBV19 and TRBJ2-6; D is uncertain. This CDR3 has 14 amino acids. The V gene's germline CDR1 is LNHDA and CDR2 SQIVND (reference sequence). The V gene lost 6 bases and the J gene lost 0 bases, with 6 bases spanning the gap. The DNA of the CDR3 is TGTGCCAGTAGCTCCGGCTCTGGGGCCAACGTCCTGACTTTC. Its protein product is CASSSGSGANVLTF.

This clone is a singleton in its sample. V and J are TRBV4-1 and TRBJ2-3, with D unresolved. Per the germline V gene, CDR1 is MGHRA and CDR2 is YSYEKL. The V end lost 1 base, the J end lost 5 bases, and 13 bases lay between the germline ends. This CDR3 is 15 amino acids long. CDR3 DNA sequence: TGCGCCAGCAGCCAAGGTTCAACATACCGAGATACGCAGTATTTT. Translation: CASSQGSTYRDTQYF.

This clone has only a few counts. The chain carries TRBV13 and TRBJ1-6, with TRBD1 identical over 7 bases. The germline CDR1 and CDR2 sequences are PRHDT and FYEKMQ (reference sequence). V lost 0 bases, J lost 9 bases, and 2 bases stayed unmatched. This CDR3 has 14 amino acids. CDR3 residues: CASSLGDRTSPLHF. The CDR3 DNA sequence: TGTGCCAGCAGCTTAGGGGACAGGACTTCACCCCTCCACTTT. Supplemented by reference TRBV13 and TRBJ1-6, the full variable domain reads AAGVIQSPRHLIKEKRETATLKCYPIPRHDTVYWYQQGPGQDPQFLISFYEKMQSDKGSIPDRFSAQQFSDYHSELNMSSLELGDSALYFCASSLGDRTSPLHFGNGTRLTVT.

For this clone: At one boundary the junction diverges from the germline segment, which might be a read error. The chain links TRBV12-3 or TRBV12-4 to TRBJ2-3; maybe TRBD2 (5 bases). This CDR3 comprises 13 residues. CDR3: CASSLASGYTQYF. CDR3 sequence (DNA): TGTGCCAGCAGCTTAGCGTCCGGGTATACGCAGTATTTT.

The chain is built from TRBV19 and TRBJ2-7; TRBD1 matches 8 bases. This CDR3 comprises 17 residues. V was pared by 3 bases and J by 2 bases, with 12 bases of the junction left unmatched. Looked up from germline, CDR1 is LNHDA and CDR2 is SQIVND (reference sequence). CDR3 loop: CASSIRGTGQGAYEQYF. CDR3 nucleotides: TGTGCCAGTAGTATCAGGGGAACTGGACAGGGCGCCTACGAGCAGTACTTC.

The J gene is TRBJ2-1, the V gene TRBV18, with D possibly being TRBD1 (6 bases). The CDR3 is 15 amino acids. The germline V gene has CDR1 KGHSH and CDR2 LQKENI. V was pared by 2 bases and J by 5 bases, with 13 bases between. Here the CDR3 DNA reads TGTGCCAGCTCACCAAGGGACATGTCAAACAATGAGCAGTTCTTC. It translates to CASSPRDMSNNEQFF.

The chain carries TRBV11-2 and TRBJ2-3; D unresolved. The germline V gene encodes CDR1 SGHAT and CDR2 FQNNGV. V was clipped by 0 bases and J by 3 bases, with 7 bases between them. This CDR3 is built from 14 residues. CDR3 nucleotide sequence: TGTGCCAGCAGCTTAGATAGAACAACAGATACGCAGTATTTT. Translated, it gives CASSLDRTTDTQYF.

V gene TRBV3-1 (or the pseudogene TRBV3-2) combines with J gene TRBJ2-3; 8 nucleotides align to TRBD2. The trim removed 5 bases at V and 1 base at J, leaving 8 bases unmatched. Germline assignment: CDR1 LGHDT and CDR2 YNNKEL (reference sequence). This CDR3 has 16 amino acids. The CDR3: CASSARTSGRTDTQYF. The CDR3 DNA reads TGTGCCAGCAGCGCTCGAACTAGCGGCCGCACAGATACGCAGTATTTT.

V usage is TRBV19 and J usage is TRBJ1-1; 8 bases are a match to TRBD1. The CDR3 sequence is 14 residues long. V trimming: 3 bases; J trimming: 5 bases; junction bases outside the gene matches: 5. The V gene's germline CDR1 is LNHDA and CDR2 SQIVND (reference sequence). The CDR3 DNA reads as TGTGCCAGTAGTATTAGGACAGGGAGGACTGAAGCTTTCTTT. This codes for CASSIRTGRTEAFF.

The rearrangement joins TRBV6-2 or TRBV6-3 to TRBJ1-1; D uncertain. The CDR3 extends over 15 amino acids. CDR1 is MNHEY, CDR2 SVGEGT, per germline. The V end lost 0 bases, the J end lost 1 base, and 9 bases lay between the germline ends. The CDR3 sequence: CASSYSSPENTEAFF. The CDR3 region has the DNA TGTGCCAGCAGTTACTCGTCTCCGGAGAACACTGAAGCTTTCTTT.

The chain has TRBV12-3 or TRBV12-4 and TRBJ2-5; D is undetermined. Trimming removed 5 bases from V and 5 bases from J, with 9 bases in between. The CDR3 is 12 residues long. The DNA for the CDR3 is TGTGCCAGCAGTAATAGGCGGGAGACCCAGTACTTC. Encoded protein: CASSNRRETQYF.

This clone was seen a handful of times. This chain links TRBV7-9 with TRBJ2-3, with 9 bases matching TRBD2. V trimming: 7 bases; J trimming: 3 bases; junction bases outside the gene matches: 5. The CDR3 sequence is 14 residues long. The germline V gene has CDR1 SEHNR and CDR2 FQNEAQ (reference sequence). Written as DNA, the CDR3 is TGTGCCAGCATAACCCTAGCGGGGACAGATACGCAGTATTTT. Amino acids: CASITLAGTDTQYF.

The J gene is TRBJ2-7, the V gene TRBV4-3; tentatively, D is TRBD1 (5 bases). The CDR3 runs to 15 residues. Looked up from germline, CDR1 is LGHNA and CDR2 is YSLEER. Trimming removed 4 bases at V and 2 bases at J, with 15 bases between. CDR3: CASSLQGVGTYEQYF. CDR3 coding DNA: TGCGCCAGCAGCCTCCAAGGGGTCGGAACCTACGAGCAGTACTTC.

This chain links TRBV5-4 with TRBJ2-1; D may be TRBD2 (5 bases). Trimming removed 2 bases from V and 4 bases from J, with 22 bases in between. The CDR3 sequence is 18 residues long. Germline lookup yields CDR1 SGHNT and CDR2 YYREEE (reference sequence). CDR3 nucleotides: TGTGCCAGCAGCTTCGCCGGGTCGGGTAGCGTGGGGTACAATGAGCAGTTCTTC. Translation: CASSFAGSGSVGYNEQFF.

The gene calls are TRBV6-2 or TRBV6-3 and TRBJ2-3; 7 positions match TRBD2. In germline, CDR1 is MNHEY, CDR2 SVGEGT. V lost 5 bases to trimming and J lost 7 bases; unmatched junction nucleotides: 21. This CDR3 has 18 residues. CDR3 coding DNA: TGTGCCAGCAGTACCCCACCGGGACTAAGGTTGTGGAAGAATACGCAGTATTTT. This encodes CASSTPPGLRLWKNTQYF.

This clone appeared once. The chain employs TRBV7-8 and TRBJ2-5; 7 positions agree with TRBD2. The CDR3 has 16 residues. Germline assignment: CDR1 SGHVS and CDR2 FQNEAQ. With 1 base clipped from V and 1 base from J, the junction kept 6 bases outside the gene matches. This CDR3 is CASSLEPGGVQETQYF. The CDR3 region has the DNA TGTGCCAGCAGCTTAGAGCCGGGAGGAGTCCAAGAGACCCAGTACTTC.

The chain uses TRBV28 and TRBJ2-7, with D possibly TRBD2 on 5 matching bases. The ends were cut back, 4 bases at V and 6 bases at J, with 16 bases in the middle. The CDR3 extends over 14 amino acids. Germline CDR1 reads MDHEN; CDR2 reads SYDVKM. CDR3: CASSSPGSGSEQYF. The DNA of the CDR3 is TGTGCCAGCAGTTCCCCCGGTTCGGGGAGCGAGCAGTACTTC. The whole variable domain, filled in from reference TRBV28 and TRBJ2-7, reads DVKVTQSSRYLVKRTGEKVFLECVQDMDHENMFWYRQDPGLGLRLIYFSYDVKMKEKGDIPEGYSVSREKKERFSLILESASTNQTSMYLCASSSPGSGSEQYFGPGTRLTVT.

This clone was observed a handful of times. The V call is TRBV2, the J call TRBJ1-5; a weak D match, TRBD1 (5 bases). Germline lookup yields CDR1 SNHLY and CDR2 FYNNEI. This CDR3 region has 14 residues. The V gene lost 8 bases and the J gene lost 4 bases, with 15 bases spanning the gap. The CDR3 loop reads CASHSRDLNQPQHF. For the CDR3, the DNA is TGTGCCAGCCATAGCCGGGACTTAAATCAGCCCCAGCATTTT.

The chain carries TRBV29-1 and TRBJ2-4; TRBD1 matches 10 bases. Germline trimming cut 6 bases from V and 9 bases from J; bases unmatched to any gene: 8. Per the germline V gene, CDR1 is SQVTM and CDR2 is ANQGSEA. CDR3 length: 13 residues. This CDR3 is CSVWTGGDGIQYF. CDR3 DNA sequence: TGCAGCGTCTGGACAGGGGGAGATGGCATTCAGTACTTC. Drawing the rest from reference TRBV29-1 and TRBJ2-4, the complete variable domain is SAVISQKPSRDICQRGTSLTIQCQVDSQVTMMFWYRQQPGQSLTLIATANQGSEATYESGFVIDKFPISRPNLTFSTLTVSNMSPEDSSIYLCSVWTGGDGIQYFGAGTRLSVL.

The genes are TRBV19 and TRBJ1-5; 10 bases fit TRBD1. Unmatched junction bases numbered 6, after V lost 6 bases and J lost 4 bases. Germline V CDR1 and CDR2: LNHDA, SQIVND (reference sequence). The CDR3 spans 15 residues. The CDR3 sequence: CASSLPGQGNQPQHF. CDR3 nucleotides: TGTGCCAGTAGCCTTCCGGGACAGGGGAATCAGCCCCAGCATTTT.

This rearrangement joins TRBV6-2 or TRBV6-3 to TRBJ2-3, with D tentatively TRBD1 (5 bases). This CDR3 comprises 16 residues. Germline-derived CDR1 and CDR2 are MNHEY and SVGEGT. V lost 2 bases, J lost 2 bases, and 14 bases lay in between. For the CDR3, the DNA is TGTGCCAGCAGTTACAACCTGGGGCTAAACACAGATACGCAGTATTTT. Protein: CASSYNLGLNTDTQYF.